The 14 T cell receptor beta chains listed next were all sequenced from one sample in a study of cytomegalovirus exposure and HLA in healthy donors. Both 60 Vbeta primers and 13 Jbeta primers went into the PCR. The method was immunoSEQ multiplex PCR; TCRdb's version includes in-frame clones alone and lacks a portion of them. The data contain about 150,000 clones, around 75% of them singletons. The material sequenced was PBMCs. These TCRs come from a woman aged 25-40 years in good health and CMV-seronegative.

This clone was observed a few times. This chain links TRBV19 with TRBJ2-1, with 9 bases identical to TRBD1. Germline CDR1 is LNHDA and CDR2 is SQIVND (reference sequence). The CDR3 totals 20 residues. J was trimmed by 0 bases and V by 2 bases; bases with no gene match: 14. CDR3 amino acids: CASSISMTGGGPHSYNEQFF. The CDR3 DNA reads as TGTGCCAGTAGTATATCTATGACAGGGGGGGGGCCCCACTCCTACAATGAGCAGTTCTTC.

A single count supports this clone. This chain uses TRBV11-2 with TRBJ2-5; 9 nucleotides agree with TRBD2. CDR1 and CDR2 from the germline V gene are SGHAT and FQNNGV. V lost 1 base and J lost 5; bases outside the gene matches: 8. The length of the CDR3 is 16 residues. For the CDR3, the DNA is TGTGCCAGCAGCTTAGCGGGCGGGGGGGCCTGGGAGACCCAGTACTTC. It yields the protein CASSLAGGGAWETQYF.

This clone showed up just a few times. This chain joins TRBV10-2 and TRBJ2-7; a weak D match, TRBD2 (5 bases). Germline CDR1 WSHSY, CDR2 SAAADI. V was trimmed by 0 bases and J by 4 bases, leaving 13 bases between them. This CDR3 comprises 15 residues. DNA of the CDR3: TGCGCCAGCAGTGAGTCCCTTTGGTCGGGGTACGAGCAGTACTTC. Translation: CASSESLWSGYEQYF.

J is TRBJ2-7 and V is TRBV27, with 8 bases that match TRBD1. V dropped 3 bases and J dropped 2; count of bases not matched to a gene: 6. Germline values: CDR1 MNHEY, CDR2 SMNVEV (reference sequence). The CDR3 loop spans 15 amino acids. The CDR3 nucleotides read TGTGCCAGCAGTTTCGCGGGACAGGAAACCTACGAGCAGTACTTC. Amino acids: CASSFAGQETYEQYF.

The J gene is TRBJ2-5, the V gene TRBV11-2, with TRBD2 matching over 7 bases. CDR3 length equals 13 residues. V was clipped by 3 bases and J by 5 bases; unmatched bases: 3. Germline CDR1 SGHAT, CDR2 FQNNGV. The CDR3 loop reads CASSFTSVETQYF. In DNA, the CDR3 is TGTGCCAGCAGCTTCACTAGCGTGGAGACCCAGTACTTC.

The rearrangement joins TRBV4-1 to TRBJ1-1; tentative D call: TRBD1 (5 bases). CDR1 and CDR2 (germline): MGHRA, YSYEKL. Trimming took 4 bases from V and 11 from J, leaving 20 bases between them. This CDR3 has 14 amino acids. CDR3 nucleotides: TGCGCCAGCAGCCTCCACCTTGGGGGGTCGGGGGCTTTCTTT. It translates to CASSLHLGGSGAFF.

Comment on this clone: Sequence at one end of the junction differs from germline and may be a read error. The chain couples TRBV4-1 to TRBJ2-7, with D tentatively TRBD1 (6 bases). The CDR3 is 16 residues long. CDR1 is MGHRA and CDR2 is YSYEKL in the germline V gene. CDR3 region: CASSQSGHAEWYEQHF. CDR3 DNA sequence: TGCGCCAGCAGCCAATCGGGACATGCGGAGTGGTACGAGCAGCACTTC.

The rearrangement uses TRBV7-2 and TRBJ2-7; D unclear. CDR1 and CDR2 (germline): SGHTA, FQGNSA. This CDR3 has 11 residues. The V gene lost 4 bases and the J gene lost 3 bases, with 4 bases spanning the gap. Here the CDR3 reads CASSSLYEQYF. DNA for the CDR3: TGTGCCAGCAGCTCCCTCTACGAGCAGTACTTC.

The rearrangement joins TRBV18 to TRBJ2-7; 9 bases fit TRBD1. This CDR3 has 15 amino acids. V lost 0 bases and J lost 5; bases outside the gene matches: 5. Germline values: CDR1 KGHSH, CDR2 LQKENI. CDR3 nucleotide sequence: TGTGCCAGCTCACCACCAGCTAGGACAGGGGACGAGCAGTACTTC. It yields the protein CASSPPARTGDEQYF.

The genes are TRBV7-2 and TRBJ2-7, with D perhaps matching TRBD1 (6 bases). Germline V CDR1 and CDR2: SGHTA, FQGNSA. CDR3 size: 13 residues. The V end lost 1 base, the J end lost 2 bases, and 6 bases lay between the germline ends. The DNA of the CDR3 is TGTGCCAGCAGCTTAGACAGGGCCTACGAGCAGTACTTC. Its protein product is CASSLDRAYEQYF.

This chain links TRBV19 with TRBJ2-1; the match to TRBD2 covers 7 bases. There are 14 residues in the CDR3. Per the germline V gene, CDR1 is LNHDA and CDR2 is SQIVND (reference sequence). The V gene end was trimmed by 5 bases and the J gene end by 8 bases; junction bases not matched to a gene: 9. The chain's CDR3 is CASSLVSGSHEQFF. DNA of the CDR3: TGTGCCAGTAGTTTAGTTAGCGGGTCACATGAGCAGTTCTTC.

The rearrangement uses TRBV19 and TRBJ1-2; 10 nucleotides align to TRBD1. This CDR3 is built from 14 residues. V dropped 5 bases and J dropped 4; count of bases not matched to a gene: 4. Germline V CDR1 and CDR2: LNHDA, SQIVND (reference sequence). The CDR3 loop is CASSWDRGPYGYTF. The DNA for the CDR3 is TGTGCCAGTAGTTGGGACAGGGGACCCTATGGCTACACCTTC.

In DNA, the CDR3 is TGTGCCAGTAGACAAGAACATCAGCCCCAGCATTTT. Protein product: CASRQEHQPQHF. This sequence joins TRBV6-1 and TRBJ1-5; D is unclear. There are 12 residues in the CDR3. CDR1 and CDR2 from the germline V gene are MNHNS and SASEGT. The germline V and J ends were trimmed by 9 bases and 5 bases, with 11 bases remaining between them.

V gene TRBV30 combines with J gene TRBJ1-2; 7 nucleotides match TRBD1. Trimming took 3 bases from V and 8 from J; bases not matched to a gene: 6. Germline CDR1 GTSNPN, CDR2 SVGIG (reference sequence). The CDR3 has 12 amino acids. CDR3 sequence (DNA): TGTGCCTGGAGCGAAACAGGGGACGGCTACACCTTC. This gives the protein CAWSETGDGYTF. Drawing the rest from reference TRBV30 and TRBJ1-2, the complete variable domain is SQTIHQWPATLVQPVGSPLSLECTVEGTSNPNLYWYRQAAGRGLQLLFYSVGIGQISSEVPQNLSASRPQDRQFILSSKKLLLSDSGFYLCAWSETGDGYTFGSGTRLTVV.